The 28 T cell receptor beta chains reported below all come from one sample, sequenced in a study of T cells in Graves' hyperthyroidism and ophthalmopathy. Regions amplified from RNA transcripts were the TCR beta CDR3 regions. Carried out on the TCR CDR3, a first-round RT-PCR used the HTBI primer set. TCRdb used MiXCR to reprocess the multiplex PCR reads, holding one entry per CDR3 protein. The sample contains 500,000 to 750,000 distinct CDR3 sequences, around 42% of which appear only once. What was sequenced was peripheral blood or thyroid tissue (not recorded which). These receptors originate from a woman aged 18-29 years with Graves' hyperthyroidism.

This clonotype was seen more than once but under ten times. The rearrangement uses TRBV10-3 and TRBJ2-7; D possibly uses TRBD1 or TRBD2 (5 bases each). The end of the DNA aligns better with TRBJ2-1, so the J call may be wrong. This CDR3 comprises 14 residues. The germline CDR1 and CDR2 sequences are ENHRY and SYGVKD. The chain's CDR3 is CAISEFGGNNEQFF. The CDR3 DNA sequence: TGTGCCATCAGTGAGTTTGGGGGTAATAACGAGCAGTTCTTC.

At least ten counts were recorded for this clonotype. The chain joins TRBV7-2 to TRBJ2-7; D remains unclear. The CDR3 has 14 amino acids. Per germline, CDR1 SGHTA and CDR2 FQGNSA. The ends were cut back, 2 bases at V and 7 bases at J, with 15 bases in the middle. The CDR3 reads CASSLPPRWWEQYF. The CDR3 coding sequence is TGTGCCAGCAGCTTACCTCCAAGGTGGTGGGAGCAGTACTTC.

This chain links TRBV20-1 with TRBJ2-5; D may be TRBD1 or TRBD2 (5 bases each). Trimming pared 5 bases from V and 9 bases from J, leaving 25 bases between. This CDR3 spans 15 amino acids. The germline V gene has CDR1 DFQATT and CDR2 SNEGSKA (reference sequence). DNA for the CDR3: TGCAGTGCTTCCTCCTCTGCCCAGAGGGGTCAGCCCCAGTACTTC. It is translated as CSASSSAQRGQPQYF.

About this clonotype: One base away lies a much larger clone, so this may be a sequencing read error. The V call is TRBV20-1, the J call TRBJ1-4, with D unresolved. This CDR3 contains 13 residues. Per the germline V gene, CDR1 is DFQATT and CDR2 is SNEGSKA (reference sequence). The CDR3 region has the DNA TGCAACCCAGACGGTGGTCCTAATGAAAAACTGTTTTTT. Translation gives CNPDGGPNEKLFF.

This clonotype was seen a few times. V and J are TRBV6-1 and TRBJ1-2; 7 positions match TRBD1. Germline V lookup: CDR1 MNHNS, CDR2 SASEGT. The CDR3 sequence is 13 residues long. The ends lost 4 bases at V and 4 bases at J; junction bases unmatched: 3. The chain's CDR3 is CASSVGDSYGYTF. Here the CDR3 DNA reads TGTGCCAGCAGTGTGGGGGACAGCTATGGCTACACCTTC.

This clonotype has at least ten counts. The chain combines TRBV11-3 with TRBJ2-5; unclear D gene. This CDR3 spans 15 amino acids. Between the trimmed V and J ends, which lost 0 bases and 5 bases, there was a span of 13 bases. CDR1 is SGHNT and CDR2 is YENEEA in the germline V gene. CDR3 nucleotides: TGTGCCAGCAGCTTAGACCCCGACTTAATGGAGACCCAGTACTTC. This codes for CASSLDPDLMETQYF.

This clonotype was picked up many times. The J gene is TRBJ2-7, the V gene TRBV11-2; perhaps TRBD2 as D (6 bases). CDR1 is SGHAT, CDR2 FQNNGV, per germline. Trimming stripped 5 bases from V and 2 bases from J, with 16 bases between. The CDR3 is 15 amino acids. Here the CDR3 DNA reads TGTGCCAGCAGCCAGGTAGCGGAGTGGCCCTACGAGCAGTACTTC. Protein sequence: CASSQVAEWPYEQYF.

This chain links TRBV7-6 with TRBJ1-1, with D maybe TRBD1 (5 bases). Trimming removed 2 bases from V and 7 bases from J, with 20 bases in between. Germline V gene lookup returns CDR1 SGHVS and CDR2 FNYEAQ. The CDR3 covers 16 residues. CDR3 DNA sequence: TGTGCCAGCAGCTTAACGTTCGGACGGGTGGACATTGAAGCTTTCTTT. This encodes CASSLTFGRVDIEAFF.

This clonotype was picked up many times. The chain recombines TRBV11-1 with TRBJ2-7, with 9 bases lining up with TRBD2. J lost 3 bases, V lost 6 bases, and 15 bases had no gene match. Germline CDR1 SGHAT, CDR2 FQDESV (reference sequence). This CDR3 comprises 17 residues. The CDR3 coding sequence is TGTGCCAGCAGTTTGGAAACTAGCGGGCGGTACCTCTACGAGCAGTACTTC. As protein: CASSLETSGRYLYEQYF.

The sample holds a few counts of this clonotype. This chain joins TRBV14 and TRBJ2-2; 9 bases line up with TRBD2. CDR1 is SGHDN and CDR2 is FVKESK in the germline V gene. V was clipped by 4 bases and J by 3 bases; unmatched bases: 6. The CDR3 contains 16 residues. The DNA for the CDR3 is TGTGCCAGCAGCCCCCGCCTAGCGGGATACACCGGGGAGCTGTTTTTT. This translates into CASSPRLAGYTGELFF.

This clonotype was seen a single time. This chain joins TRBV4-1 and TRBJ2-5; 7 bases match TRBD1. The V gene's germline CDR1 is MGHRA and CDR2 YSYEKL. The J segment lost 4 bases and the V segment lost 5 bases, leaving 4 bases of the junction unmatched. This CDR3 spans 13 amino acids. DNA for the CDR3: TGCGCCAGCAGCGCGCGACAGGGAGAGACCCAGTACTTC. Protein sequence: CASSARQGETQYF.

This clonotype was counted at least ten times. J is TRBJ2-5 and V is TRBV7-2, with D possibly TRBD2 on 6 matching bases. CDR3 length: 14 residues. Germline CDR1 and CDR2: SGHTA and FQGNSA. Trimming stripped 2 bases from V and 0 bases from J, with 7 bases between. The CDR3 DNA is TGTGCCAGCAGCTTACTAGCGTACCAAGAGACCCAGTACTTC. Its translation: CASSLLAYQETQYF.

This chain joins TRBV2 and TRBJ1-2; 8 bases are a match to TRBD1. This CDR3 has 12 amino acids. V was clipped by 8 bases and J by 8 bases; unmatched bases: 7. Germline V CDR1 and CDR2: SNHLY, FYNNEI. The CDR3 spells CASQGAGAGYTF. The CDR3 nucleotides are TGTGCCAGCCAGGGGGCAGGGGCCGGCTACACCTTC.

The CDR3 region is CASSLRGGRSNQPQHF. The CDR3 DNA reads as TGTGCCAGCAGCCTCCGGGGGGGGCGAAGCAATCAGCCCCAGCATTTT. The chain has TRBV27 and TRBJ1-5, with a possible D match to TRBD1 (6 bases). The V gene's germline CDR1 is MNHEY and CDR2 SMNVEV (reference sequence). This CDR3 is 16 amino acids long. V was shortened by 6 bases and J by 1 base, with 16 bases between the two germline ends.

The CDR3 DNA is TGTGCCACCAGCGGAGGACTAGCGGCTGGCTACACCTTC. Translated: CATSGGLAAGYTF. V and J are TRBV15 and TRBJ1-2; no reliable D call. CDR3 length: 13 amino acids. Germline V gene sequence: CDR1 LNHNV, CDR2 YYDKDF (reference sequence). Trimming shortened V by 5 bases and J by 7 bases, and 14 bases separated the two germline ends.

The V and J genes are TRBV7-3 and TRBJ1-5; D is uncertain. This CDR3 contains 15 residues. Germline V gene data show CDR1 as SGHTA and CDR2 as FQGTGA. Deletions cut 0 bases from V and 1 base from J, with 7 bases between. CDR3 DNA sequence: TGTGCCAGCAGCTTAACGGGTGTGAGCAATCAGCCCCAGCATTTT. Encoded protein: CASSLTGVSNQPQHF. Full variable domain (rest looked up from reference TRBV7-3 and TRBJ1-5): GAGVSQTPSNKVTEKGKYVELRCDPISGHTALYWYRQSLGQGPEFLIYFQGTGAADDSGLPNDRFFAVRPEGSVSTLKIQRTERGDSAVYLCASSLTGVSNQPQHFGDGTRLSIL.

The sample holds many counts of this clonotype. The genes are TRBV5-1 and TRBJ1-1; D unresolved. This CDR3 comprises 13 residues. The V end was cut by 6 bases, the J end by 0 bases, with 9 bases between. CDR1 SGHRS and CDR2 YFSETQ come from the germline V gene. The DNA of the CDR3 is TGCGCCAGCACCATTTCGGTGAACACTGAAGCTTTCTTT. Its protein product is CASTISVNTEAFF.

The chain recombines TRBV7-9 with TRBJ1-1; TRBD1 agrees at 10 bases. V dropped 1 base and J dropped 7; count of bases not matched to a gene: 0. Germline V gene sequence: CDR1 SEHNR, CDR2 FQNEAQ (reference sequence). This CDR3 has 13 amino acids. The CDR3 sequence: CASSLGDRGEAFF. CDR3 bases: TGTGCCAGCAGCTTAGGGGACAGGGGTGAAGCTTTCTTT.

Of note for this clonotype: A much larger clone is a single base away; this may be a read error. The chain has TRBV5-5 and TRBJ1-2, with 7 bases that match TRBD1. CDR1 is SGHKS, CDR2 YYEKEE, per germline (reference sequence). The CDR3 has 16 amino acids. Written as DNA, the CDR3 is TGTGCCGGCAGAAAAGGTTCAGGGGGTGAAGGGGATGGCTACACCTTC. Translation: CAGRKGSGGEGDGYTF.

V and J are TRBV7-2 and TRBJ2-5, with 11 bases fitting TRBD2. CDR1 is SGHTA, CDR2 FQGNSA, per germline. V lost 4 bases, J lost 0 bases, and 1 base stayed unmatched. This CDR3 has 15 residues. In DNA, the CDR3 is TGTGCCAGCAGCTCGGGACTAGCGGACCAAGAGACCCAGTACTTC. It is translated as CASSSGLADQETQYF.

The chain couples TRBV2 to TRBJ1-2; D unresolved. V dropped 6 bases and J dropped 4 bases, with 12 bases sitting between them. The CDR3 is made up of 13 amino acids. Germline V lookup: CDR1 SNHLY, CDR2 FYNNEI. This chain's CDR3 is CASRIEGGYGYTF. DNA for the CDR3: TGTGCCAGCAGAATAGAAGGCGGCTATGGCTACACCTTC.

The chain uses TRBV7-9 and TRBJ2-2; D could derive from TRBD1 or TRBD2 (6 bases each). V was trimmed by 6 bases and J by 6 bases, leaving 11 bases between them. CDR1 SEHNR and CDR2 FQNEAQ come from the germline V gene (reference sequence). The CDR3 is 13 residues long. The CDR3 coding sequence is TGTGCCAGCAGTGGGGGGCGCGCCGGGGAGCTGTTTTTT. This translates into CASSGGRAGELFF. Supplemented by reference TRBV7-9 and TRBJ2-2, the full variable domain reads DTGVSQNPRHKITKRGQNVTFRCDPISEHNRLYWYRQTLGQGPEFLTYFQNEAQLEKSRLLSDRFSAERPKGSFSTLEIQRTEQGDSAMYLCASSGGRAGELFFGEGSRLTVL.

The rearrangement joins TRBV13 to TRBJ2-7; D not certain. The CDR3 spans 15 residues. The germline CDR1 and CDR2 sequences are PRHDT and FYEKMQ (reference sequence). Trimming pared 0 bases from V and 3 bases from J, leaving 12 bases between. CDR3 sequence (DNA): TGTGCCAGCAGCTTAGGGCAAGGGTCAAACTACGAGCAGTACTTC. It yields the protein CASSLGQGSNYEQYF. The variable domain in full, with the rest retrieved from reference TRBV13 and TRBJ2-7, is AAGVIQSPRHLIKEKRETATLKCYPIPRHDTVYWYQQGPGQDPQFLISFYEKMQSDKGSIPDRFSAQQFSDYHSELNMSSLELGDSALYFCASSLGQGSNYEQYFGPGTRLTVT.

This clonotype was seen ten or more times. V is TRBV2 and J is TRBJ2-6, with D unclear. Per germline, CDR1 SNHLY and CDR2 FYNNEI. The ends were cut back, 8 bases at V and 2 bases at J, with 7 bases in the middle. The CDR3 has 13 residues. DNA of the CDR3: TGTGCCAGCGGGGAAGCTGGGGCCAACGTCCTGACTTTC. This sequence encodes CASGEAGANVLTF.

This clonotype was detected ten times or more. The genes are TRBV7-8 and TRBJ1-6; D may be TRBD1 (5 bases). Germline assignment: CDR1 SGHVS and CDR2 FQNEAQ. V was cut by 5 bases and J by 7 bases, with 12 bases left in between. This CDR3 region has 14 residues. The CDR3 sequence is CASSPKGLNSPLHF. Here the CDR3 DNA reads TGTGCCAGCAGCCCAAAGGGGCTAAATTCACCCCTCCACTTT.

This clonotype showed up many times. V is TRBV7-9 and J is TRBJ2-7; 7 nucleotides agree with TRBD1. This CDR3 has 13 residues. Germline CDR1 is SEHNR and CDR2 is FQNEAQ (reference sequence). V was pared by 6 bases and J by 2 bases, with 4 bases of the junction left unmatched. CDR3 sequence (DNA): TGTGCCAGCAGACAAGACAGGGCCTACGAGCAGTACTTC. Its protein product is CASRQDRAYEQYF.

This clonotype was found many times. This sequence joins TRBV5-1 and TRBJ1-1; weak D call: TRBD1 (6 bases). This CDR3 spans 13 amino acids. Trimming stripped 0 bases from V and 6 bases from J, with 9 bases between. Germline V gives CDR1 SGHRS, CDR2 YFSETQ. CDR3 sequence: CASSLVGGAEAFF. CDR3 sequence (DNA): TGCGCCAGCAGCTTGGTAGGGGGGGCTGAAGCTTTCTTT.

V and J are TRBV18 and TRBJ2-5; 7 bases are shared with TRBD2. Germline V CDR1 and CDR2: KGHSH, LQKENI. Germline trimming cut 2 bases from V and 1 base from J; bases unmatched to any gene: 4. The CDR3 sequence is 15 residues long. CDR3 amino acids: CASSPKRETQETQYF. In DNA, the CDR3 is TGTGCCAGCTCACCAAAGCGGGAAACCCAAGAGACCCAGTACTTC. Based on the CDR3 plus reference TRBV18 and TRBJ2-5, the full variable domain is NAGVMQNPRHLVRRRGQEARLRCSPMKGHSHVYWYRQLPEEGLKFMVYLQKENIIDESGMPKERFSAEFPKEGPSILRIQQVVRGDSAAYFCASSPKRETQETQYFGPGTRLLVL.